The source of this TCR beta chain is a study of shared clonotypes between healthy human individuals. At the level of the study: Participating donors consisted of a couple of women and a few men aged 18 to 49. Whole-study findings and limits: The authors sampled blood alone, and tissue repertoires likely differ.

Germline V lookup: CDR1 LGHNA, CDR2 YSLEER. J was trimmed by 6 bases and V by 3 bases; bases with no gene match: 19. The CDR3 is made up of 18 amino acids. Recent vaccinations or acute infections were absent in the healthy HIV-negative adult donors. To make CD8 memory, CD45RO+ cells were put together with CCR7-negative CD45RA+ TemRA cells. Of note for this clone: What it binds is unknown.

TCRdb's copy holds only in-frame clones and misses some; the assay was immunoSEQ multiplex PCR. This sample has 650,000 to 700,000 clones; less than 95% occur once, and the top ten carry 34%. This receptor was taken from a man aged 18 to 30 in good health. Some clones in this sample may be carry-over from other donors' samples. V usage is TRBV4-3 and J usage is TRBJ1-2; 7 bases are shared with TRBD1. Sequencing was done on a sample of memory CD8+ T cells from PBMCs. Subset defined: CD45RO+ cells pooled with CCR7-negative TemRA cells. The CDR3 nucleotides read TGCGCCAGCAGCCAGGCTGAAGACAGGGAGGGGGCTCTAGATGGCTACACCTTC. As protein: CASSQAEDREGALDGYTF.